This is a list of T cell receptor beta chains from one sample in a study of blood T cell repertoires in COVID-19. Profiled with immunoSEQ multiplex PCR; TCRdb holds only in-frame clones, not every one. In the table there are 220,000 or so clones, roughly 84% of which are singletons. The sequencing sample was made of peripheral blood. These receptors came from an older woman who had recovered from COVID-19. The CDR3 runs from the conserved cysteine through the conserved F or W. D genes are given only for firm matches. Clone sizes are given selectively: once, few, many, or a class where the clone is expanded.

clone_size: NA; d_call: NA; j_call: TRBJ2-5; v_call: TRBV18; cdr3_aa: CASSPPSGQETQYF
clone_size: NA; d_call: TRBD2; j_call: TRBJ2-1; v_call: TRBV14; cdr3_aa: CASSQEPSGGYSDEQFF
clone_size: NA; d_call: NA; j_call: TRBJ1-2; v_call: TRBV7-9; cdr3_aa: CASSLSWAPTNYGYTF
clone_size: NA; d_call: NA; j_call: TRBJ2-7; v_call: TRBV27; cdr3_aa: CASSLRSHGSYEQYF
clone_size: NA; d_call: NA; j_call: TRBJ2-3; v_call: TRBV27; cdr3_aa: CATRRGSTDTQYF
clone_size: NA; d_call: TRBD1; j_call: TRBJ1-2; v_call: TRBV6-2/TRBV6-3; cdr3_aa: CASSYVGTAADYGYTF
clone_size: NA; d_call: NA; j_call: TRBJ1-2; v_call: TRBV11-2; cdr3_aa: CASSTEGYRADGYTF
clone_size: NA; d_call: NA; j_call: TRBJ2-2; v_call: TRBV5-1; cdr3_aa: CASSDTYTGELFF
clone_size: NA; d_call: NA; j_call: TRBJ2-1; v_call: TRBV7-9; cdr3_aa: CASSLASEGSNEQFF
clone_size: NA; d_call: NA; j_call: TRBJ2-1; v_call: TRBV18; cdr3_aa: CASSPRRPGQFF
clone_size: NA; d_call: NA; j_call: TRBJ1-5; v_call: TRBV9; cdr3_aa: CASSRGEGVGQPQHF
clone_size: once; d_call: TRBD2; j_call: TRBJ2-1; v_call: TRBV10-3; cdr3_aa: CAIRESSGGAYEQFF
clone_size: NA; d_call: NA; j_call: TRBJ2-4; v_call: TRBV11-2; cdr3_aa: CASSSPGQAKNIQYF
clone_size: NA; d_call: TRBD1; j_call: TRBJ2-7; v_call: TRBV29-1; cdr3_aa: CSVEEGDRGSYEQYF
clone_size: NA; d_call: TRBD1; j_call: TRBJ1-4; v_call: TRBV5-1; cdr3_aa: CASRAGGITNEKLFF
clone_size: NA; d_call: NA; j_call: TRBJ1-2; v_call: TRBV6-5; cdr3_aa: CASRRSDGYTF
clone_size: NA; d_call: TRBD1; j_call: TRBJ1-2; v_call: TRBV2; cdr3_aa: CASGQELNGYTF
clone_size: NA; d_call: TRBD2; j_call: TRBJ2-1; v_call: TRBV5-5; cdr3_aa: CASSTEGGGSYNEQFF
clone_size: once; d_call: TRBD1; j_call: TRBJ2-7; v_call: TRBV5-1; cdr3_aa: CASSLGTGTGTYEQYF
clone_size: NA; d_call: NA; j_call: TRBJ1-2; v_call: TRBV9; cdr3_aa: CASSVAPANYGYTF
clone_size: NA; d_call: NA; j_call: TRBJ2-6; v_call: TRBV7-9; cdr3_aa: CASSLGRSSGANVLTF
clone_size: NA; d_call: NA; j_call: TRBJ2-7; v_call: TRBV2; cdr3_aa: CASSVDSSYEQYF
clone_size: NA; d_call: TRBD2; j_call: TRBJ2-3; v_call: TRBV6-5; cdr3_aa: CASNRGDTDTQYF
clone_size: NA; d_call: NA; j_call: TRBJ1-1; v_call: TRBV12-5; cdr3_aa: CASGLVRGGTEAFF
clone_size: NA; d_call: TRBD2; j_call: TRBJ2-3; v_call: TRBV11-2; cdr3_aa: CASSKGTSGTSTDTQYF
clone_size: NA; d_call: NA; j_call: TRBJ1-2; v_call: TRBV28; cdr3_aa: CASSNYYGYTF
clone_size: NA; d_call: TRBD1; j_call: TRBJ1-1; v_call: TRBV2; cdr3_aa: CASTQGQVGHSNTEAFF
clone_size: NA; d_call: TRBD1; j_call: TRBJ2-3; v_call: TRBV7-2; cdr3_aa: CASSFDRGPDTQYF
clone_size: NA; d_call: TRBD2; j_call: TRBJ2-7; v_call: TRBV13; cdr3_aa: CASSWGLAGSNSYEQYF
clone_size: NA; d_call: TRBD1; j_call: TRBJ1-2; v_call: TRBV19; cdr3_aa: CASRIRGTNYGYTF
clone_size: NA; d_call: TRBD2; j_call: TRBJ2-1; v_call: TRBV4-2; cdr3_aa: CASRATSGFNNEQFF
clone_size: NA; d_call: TRBD1; j_call: TRBJ2-7; v_call: TRBV27; cdr3_aa: CASSWGGPRQGVSYEQYF
clone_size: NA; d_call: TRBD1; j_call: TRBJ2-7; v_call: TRBV6-5; cdr3_aa: CASSRDRAYEQYF
clone_size: NA; d_call: TRBD1; j_call: TRBJ2-2; v_call: TRBV7-2; cdr3_aa: CASSSGQGAMSGELFF
clone_size: NA; d_call: NA; j_call: TRBJ1-3; v_call: TRBV6-1; cdr3_aa: CASSAGYSGNTIYF
clone_size: NA; d_call: NA; j_call: TRBJ2-7; v_call: TRBV3-1/TRBV3-2; cdr3_aa: CASSQEATAFPYEQYF
clone_size: many; d_call: NA; j_call: TRBJ2-2; v_call: TRBV5-6; cdr3_aa: CASSLQFTGELFF